The 28 T cell receptor beta chains presented below share a single source sample, sequenced in a study of blood T cell repertoires in COVID-19. TCRdb's table, derived via immunoSEQ multiplex PCR, lists solely in-frame clones and lacks some. The sample lists about 270,000 clones, roughly nine tenths occurring once. Material for sequencing was peripheral blood. The receptors shown here come from a woman between 25 and 40 years old with COVID-19, enrolled during active disease.

V gene TRBV5-6 combines with J gene TRBJ1-5; no firm D call. Per the germline V gene, CDR1 is SGHDT and CDR2 is YYEEEE. The CDR3 is 14 amino acids. V was pared by 6 bases and J by 4 bases, with 14 bases between. The DNA for the CDR3 is TGTGCCAGCACCCGGGCGGGCCGGAATCAGCCCCAGCATTTT. It codes for CASTRAGRNQPQHF.

The chain carries TRBV5-1 and TRBJ1-6; D ambiguous. Between the trimmed V and J ends, which lost 2 bases and 8 bases, there was a span of 8 bases. The CDR3 loop spans 13 amino acids. Looked up from germline, CDR1 is SGHRS and CDR2 is YFSETQ. In DNA, the CDR3 is TGCGCCAGCAGCTTCGACGGGGATTCACCCCTCCACTTT. It codes for CASSFDGDSPLHF.

V and J are TRBV19 and TRBJ1-3; possible D gene TRBD1, 5 bases. Trimming took off 7 bases at V and 0 bases at J, with 13 bases between the two ends. CDR1 and CDR2 from the germline V gene are LNHDA and SQIVND (reference sequence). This CDR3 is 15 amino acids long. CDR3 sequence (DNA): TGTGCCAGTACCCTTGGGACTGCCTCTGGAAACACCATATATTTT. Amino acid sequence: CASTLGTASGNTIYF. Supplemented by reference TRBV19 and TRBJ1-3, the full variable domain reads DGGITQSPKYLFRKEGQNVTLSCEQNLNHDAMYWYRQDPGQGLRLIYYSQIVNDFQKGDIAEGYSVSREKKESFPLTVTSAQKNPTAFYLCASTLGTASGNTIYFGEGSWLTVV.

The gene calls are TRBV30 and TRBJ2-7; 7 bases map to TRBD1. CDR1 is GTSNPN, CDR2 SVGIG, per germline (reference sequence). There are 15 residues in the CDR3. The V gene end was trimmed by 2 bases and the J gene end by 0 bases; junction bases not matched to a gene: 7. The CDR3 coding sequence is TGTGCCTGGAGTCCTGACAGGGAGCTCTCCTACGAGCAGTACTTC. Protein sequence: CAWSPDRELSYEQYF.

The gene calls are TRBV6-6 and TRBJ1-6; 7 bases are shared with TRBD1. V shed 0 bases, J shed 9 bases, and the junction held 5 bases outside the gene matches. The CDR3 is 15 residues long. Germline V CDR1 and CDR2: MNHNY, SVGAGI (reference sequence). The CDR3, as DNA: TGTGCCAGCAGTTACTCGAAACAGGGGAGTTCACCCCTCCACTTT. It codes for CASSYSKQGSSPLHF.

The chain joins TRBV10-3 to TRBJ2-3; 8 nucleotides match TRBD2. Trimming took 0 bases from V and 9 from J; bases not matched to a gene: 11. The germline CDR1 and CDR2 sequences are ENHRY and SYGVKD. CDR3 length equals 16 residues. The CDR3 DNA reads as TGTGCCATCAGTGAGTCGAGTTTAGCGGCGGGGGGCACGCAGTATTTT. Translating gives CAISESSLAAGGTQYF.

This clone came up once. V and J are TRBV6-2 or TRBV6-3 and TRBJ2-7; D unclear. Looked up from germline, CDR1 is MNHEY and CDR2 is SVGEGT. The CDR3 has 14 amino acids. With 2 bases removed from V and 5 bases from J, the gap between germline ends came to 13 bases. The CDR3 nucleotides read TGTGCCAGCAGTTACGAGTGGGCAGGTGACGAGCAGTACTTC. Its protein is CASSYEWAGDEQYF.

The chain couples TRBV6-5 to TRBJ1-2; 9 bases are a match to TRBD1. CDR1 is MNHEY, CDR2 SVGAGI, per germline. The CDR3 loop spans 13 amino acids. V shed 5 bases, J shed 6 bases, and the junction held 4 bases outside the gene matches. CDR3 sequence: CASSPTGGNGYTF. The CDR3 bases are TGTGCCAGCAGTCCAACAGGGGGCAATGGCTACACCTTC.

This rearrangement joins TRBV6-5 to TRBJ2-3, with 7 positions matching TRBD2. Per the germline V gene, CDR1 is MNHEY and CDR2 is SVGAGI. The CDR3 spans 14 residues. The V gene end was trimmed by 6 bases and the J gene end by 1 base; junction bases not matched to a gene: 4. The CDR3 here is CASSLSGGTDTQYF. The CDR3 nucleotides read TGTGCCAGCAGCCTAAGCGGGGGCACAGATACGCAGTATTTT.

The chain employs TRBV19 and TRBJ1-2; TRBD1 agrees at 7 bases. The CDR3 sequence is 12 residues long. Germline trimming cut 9 bases from V and 8 bases from J; bases unmatched to any gene: 9. Germline assignment: CDR1 LNHDA and CDR2 SQIVND (reference sequence). Here the CDR3 DNA reads TGTGCCAGCCGGACAGGAGTTTTAGGCTACACCTTC. Protein sequence: CASRTGVLGYTF.

This clone was seen a single time. The V gene is TRBV5-4, the J gene TRBJ1-2, with a weak D call TRBD1 (5 bases). Germline values: CDR1 SGHNT, CDR2 YYREEE (reference sequence). Trimming pared 4 bases from V and 6 bases from J, leaving 16 bases between. The CDR3 consists of 14 residues. CDR3 coding DNA: TGTGCCAGCAGCCCTTACAGGTCTCACCATGGCTACACCTTC. It codes for CASSPYRSHHGYTF.

The gene calls are TRBV30 and TRBJ1-1; D is undetermined. This CDR3 spans 14 amino acids. V lost 3 bases to trimming and J lost 1 base, with 12 bases between them. Germline CDR1 reads GTSNPN; CDR2 reads SVGIG (reference sequence). CDR3 nucleotides: TGTGCCTGGAGCCCCGCACGGGGGAACACTGAAGCTTTCTTT. Protein: CAWSPARGNTEAFF.

CDR3 DNA sequence: TGTGCCAGCAGCTTACCAGGGACAGATACGCAGTATTTT. The encoded protein is CASSLPGTDTQYF. This chain joins TRBV11-2 and TRBJ2-3, with D maybe TRBD1 (5 bases). The CDR3 consists of 13 residues. V was shortened by 2 bases and J by 3 bases, with 6 bases between the two germline ends. Per the germline V gene, CDR1 is SGHAT and CDR2 is FQNNGV.

CDR3 nucleotide sequence: TGTGCTAGTGGTTCCGTAGTCCCCGGGCAGTACTTC. It is translated as CASGSVVPGQYF. The chain has TRBV12-5 and TRBJ2-7; D unresolved. Between the trimmed V and J ends, which lost 4 bases and 9 bases, there was a span of 13 bases. CDR1 and CDR2 (germline): LGHNT, FRNRAP. The CDR3 contains 12 residues. Together with reference TRBV12-5 and TRBJ2-7, the CDR3 gives the full variable domain: DARVTQTPRHKVTEMGQEVTMRCQPILGHNTVFWYRQTMMQGLELLAYFRNRAPLDDSGMPKDRFSAEMPDATLATLKIQPSEPRDSAVYFCASGSVVPGQYFGPGTRLTVT.

V is TRBV7-9 and J is TRBJ2-2; tentatively, D is TRBD2 (5 bases). The germline V gene encodes CDR1 SEHNR and CDR2 FQNEAQ (reference sequence). This CDR3 has 14 residues. Trimming took off 11 bases at V and 7 bases at J, with 20 bases between the two ends. CDR3 in amino acids: CASNREGSIGELFF. As DNA, the CDR3 is TGTGCCTCTAATCGAGAGGGTTCCATCGGGGAGCTGTTTTTT.

The J gene is TRBJ2-3, the V gene TRBV11-2; 10 bases match TRBD2. CDR3 length: 15 amino acids. In germline, CDR1 is SGHAT, CDR2 FQNNGV. The J segment lost 5 bases and the V segment lost 2 bases, leaving 4 bases of the junction unmatched. CDR3 bases: TGTGCCAGCAGCTTAATAGCGGGGGGCCAAGATACGCAGTATTTT. This translates into CASSLIAGGQDTQYF.

In its sample, this clone was seen once. The rearrangement links TRBV5-1 to TRBJ1-2; 7 bases agree with TRBD1. The CDR3 consists of 15 residues. V was pared by 4 bases and J by 3 bases, with 9 bases of the junction left unmatched. CDR1 is SGHRS, CDR2 YFSETQ, per germline. The CDR3 loop is CASSVKVGTDYGYTF. CDR3 nucleotide sequence: TGCGCCAGCAGCGTTAAAGTCGGGACAGACTATGGCTACACCTTC.

V and J are TRBV28 and TRBJ2-1; D might be TRBD2 (5 bases). Per germline, CDR1 MDHEN and CDR2 SYDVKM. Trimming cost V 3 bases and J 6 bases, with 15 bases left between them. CDR3 length equals 15 residues. The CDR3 DNA reads as TGTGCCAGCAGTTTTCGGGGATTTGGCGGCAATGAGCAGTTCTTC. Translated: CASSFRGFGGNEQFF.

In its sample, this clone was seen once. The chain uses TRBV9 and TRBJ2-3; D not resolved. V lost 3 bases and J lost 6, with 5 bases in between. Germline CDR1 is SGDLS and CDR2 is YYNGEE. This CDR3 is built from 11 residues. CDR3 bases: TGTGCCAGCAGCGGTTATGATACGCAGTATTTT. This sequence encodes CASSGYDTQYF.

The chain carries TRBV14 and TRBJ1-2; D ambiguous. V dropped 1 base and J dropped 4 bases, with 7 bases sitting between them. CDR3 length: 13 residues. Germline V gives CDR1 SGHDN, CDR2 FVKESK. The CDR3 DNA is TGTGCCAGCAGCCAAGTCTTCAGCTATGGCTACACCTTC. It encodes CASSQVFSYGYTF.

The chain couples TRBV3-1 (or the pseudogene TRBV3-2) to TRBJ1-5; 7 bases are shared with TRBD1. Germline-derived CDR1 and CDR2 are LGHDT and YNNKEL (reference sequence). J lost 4 bases, V lost 5 bases, and 5 bases had no gene match. The CDR3 has 14 residues. The CDR3 coding sequence is TGTGCCAGCAGCTGGGACAGACCTAATCAGCCCCAGCATTTT. This codes for CASSWDRPNQPQHF.

The J gene is TRBJ1-6, the V gene TRBV12-3 or TRBV12-4; D call uncertain. The V end was cut by 2 bases, the J end by 13 bases, with 9 bases between. This CDR3 has 12 amino acids. In DNA, the CDR3 is TGTGCCAGCAGTTTAATGGGAGGGCCCCTCCACTTT. Translation: CASSLMGGPLHF.

This clone was detected once. The rearrangement links TRBV7-8 to TRBJ1-5, with TRBD1 identical over 7 bases. With V trimmed by 3 bases and J by 7 bases, 9 bases remained unmatched. The CDR3 sequence is 15 residues long. CDR1 SGHVS and CDR2 FQNEAQ come from the germline V gene. CDR3 coding DNA: TGTGCCAGCAGCTTCCGACCGGGACAGTACCAGCCCCAGCATTTT. Translated, it gives CASSFRPGQYQPQHF. Looking up the rest from reference TRBV7-8 and TRBJ1-5 gives the full variable domain: GAGVSQSPRYKVAKRGQDVALRCDPISGHVSLFWYQQALGQGPEFLTYFQNEAQLDKSGLPSDRFFAERPEGSVSTLKIQRTQQEDSAVYLCASSFRPGQYQPQHFGDGTRLSIL.

V and J are TRBV20-1 and TRBJ2-5, with D maybe TRBD2 (6 bases). This CDR3 contains 11 residues. Germline V gene data show CDR1 as DFQATT and CDR2 as SNEGSKA (reference sequence). V was cut by 2 bases and J by 5 bases, with 6 bases left in between. The DNA of the CDR3 is TGCAGTGCTAGACGGGGGGAGACCCAGTACTTC. Amino acids: CSARRGETQYF.

The rearrangement joins TRBV6-5 to TRBJ2-1; 8 nucleotides line up with TRBD2. CDR1 and CDR2 from the germline V gene are MNHEY and SVGAGI. The CDR3 has 15 residues. With 5 bases clipped from V and 6 bases from J, the junction kept 9 bases outside the gene matches. The CDR3 reads CASSPPALAGNEQFF. CDR3 bases: TGTGCCAGCAGTCCGCCAGCCCTAGCGGGCAATGAGCAGTTCTTC.

This rearrangement joins TRBV4-1 to TRBJ2-3; tentatively, D is TRBD1 (5 bases). V was trimmed by 10 bases and J by 0 bases, leaving 14 bases between them. Germline assignment: CDR1 MGHRA and CDR2 YSYEKL. The CDR3 has 14 residues. The CDR3 spells CATRWAGSTDTQYF. CDR3 coding DNA: TGCGCCACCCGATGGGCAGGGAGCACAGATACGCAGTATTTT.

This clone was counted once. This chain connects TRBV19 to TRBJ2-1; tentatively, D is TRBD1 (6 bases). This CDR3 has 14 amino acids. Germline values: CDR1 LNHDA, CDR2 SQIVND (reference sequence). Trimming left V 6 bases short and J 0 bases short, with 9 bases between. CDR3 residues: CASRVGGSYNEQFF. The DNA for the CDR3 is TGTGCCAGTAGGGTAGGGGGCTCCTACAATGAGCAGTTCTTC.

This chain uses TRBV3-1 (or the pseudogene TRBV3-2) with TRBJ2-7; 8 positions match TRBD2. V shed 0 bases, J shed 13 bases, and the junction held 8 bases outside the gene matches. Germline-derived CDR1 and CDR2 are LGHDT and YNNKEL (reference sequence). There are 13 residues in the CDR3. The CDR3: CASSQERSGGRYF. DNA for the CDR3: TGTGCCAGCAGCCAAGAAAGAAGCGGGGGAAGATACTTC.